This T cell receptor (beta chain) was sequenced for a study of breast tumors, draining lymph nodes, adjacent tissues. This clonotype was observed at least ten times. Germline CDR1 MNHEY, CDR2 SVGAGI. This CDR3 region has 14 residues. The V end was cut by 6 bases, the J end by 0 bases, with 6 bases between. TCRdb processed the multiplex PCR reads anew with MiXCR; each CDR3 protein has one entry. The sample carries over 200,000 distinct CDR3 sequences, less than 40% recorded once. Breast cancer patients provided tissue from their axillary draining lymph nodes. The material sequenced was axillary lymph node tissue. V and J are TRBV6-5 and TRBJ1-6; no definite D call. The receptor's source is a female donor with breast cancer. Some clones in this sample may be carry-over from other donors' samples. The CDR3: CASRIRSYNSPLHF. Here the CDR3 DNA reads TGTGCCAGCAGGATCCGCTCCTATAATTCACCCCTCCACTTT.